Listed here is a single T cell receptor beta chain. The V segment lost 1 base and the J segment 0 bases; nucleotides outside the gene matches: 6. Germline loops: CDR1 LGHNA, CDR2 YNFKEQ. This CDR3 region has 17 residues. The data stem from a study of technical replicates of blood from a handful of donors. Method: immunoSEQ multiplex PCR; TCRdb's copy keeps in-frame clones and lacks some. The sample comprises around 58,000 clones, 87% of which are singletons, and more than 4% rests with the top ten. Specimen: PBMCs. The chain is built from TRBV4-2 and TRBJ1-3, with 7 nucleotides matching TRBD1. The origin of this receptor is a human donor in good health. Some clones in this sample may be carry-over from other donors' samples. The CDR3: CASSQASGTASGNTIYF. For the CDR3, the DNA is TGTGCCAGCAGCCAAGCCTCCGGGACAGCCTCTGGAAACACCATATATTTT.